These 22 T cell receptor beta chains were all obtained from the same sample, sequenced in a study of molecular identifiers for immune sequencing clone quantification (dated by TCRdb to the late 2010s). The library was made by PCR. TCRdb shows the sequencer as NextSeq 500. TCRdb passed the public sequencing reads through fastp at Q25 and MiXCR, retaining productive beta sequences. Identical CDR3 proteins give one entry, which carries the most common genes and DNA. The sample table lists about half a million distinct CDR3 sequences, roughly 24% of them with a count of one. The leading ten clones occupy just over 0.75% of the sample. The sequenced sample consisted of naive CD8+ T cells from blood, with Jurkat cell RNA spiked in. The cell subset or site tag for this specimen amounts to: FACS-sorted CD8+CD4-CCR7+CD45RA+ naive T cells. The receptors were sampled from a human donor in good health. Some libraries in this study had Jurkat cell RNA spiked in.

With regard to this clonotype: Being one base from a much bigger clone, this may be a read error. This chain links TRBV5-1 with TRBJ2-2; 7 bases map to TRBD1. CDR3 length equals 14 residues. Germline V gene data show CDR1 as SGHRS and CDR2 as YFSETQ. The CDR3 nucleotides read TGCGCCATCAGCTCCGAACAGGGGAGCGGGGAGCTGTTTTTT. This codes for CAISSEQGSGELFF.

CDR3 protein: CASSLALNLNNSPLHF. The CDR3 DNA follows: TGTGCCAGCAGCTTAGCGCTTAACTTGAATAATTCACCCCTCCACTTT. The genes are TRBV7-9 and TRBJ1-6, with unresolved D. CDR1 and CDR2 (germline): SEHNR, FQNEAQ (reference sequence). Trimming removed 0 bases at V and 5 bases at J, with 11 bases between. The CDR3 is made up of 16 amino acids.

A single count supports this clonotype. A junction end diverges from the germline sequence, so it may reflect a read error. The rearrangement uses TRBV4-1 and TRBJ2-7; TRBD2 aligns across 9 bases. This CDR3 comprises 16 residues. CDR1 MGHRA and CDR2 YSYEKL come from the germline V gene. CDR3 in amino acids: CASSQDRREGAYEQHF. The CDR3 region has the DNA TGCGCCAGCAGCCAAGATCGGCGGGAGGGCGCTTACGAGCAGCACTTC.

V usage is TRBV7-6 and J usage is TRBJ2-7; D may be TRBD2 (6 bases). V was cut by 5 bases and J by 6 bases, with 14 bases left in between. CDR1 and CDR2 from the germline V gene are SGHVS and FNYEAQ. This CDR3 has 13 residues. The CDR3 here is CASSHGDFPEQYF. CDR3 sequence (DNA): TGTGCCAGCAGCCACGGGGACTTTCCCGAGCAGTACTTC.

The chain is built from TRBV12-3 or TRBV12-4 and TRBJ1-1; D perhaps matches TRBD1 (5 bases). The ends were cut back, 5 bases at V and 1 base at J, with 14 bases in the middle. The length of the CDR3 is 15 residues. The CDR3 DNA is TGTGCCAGCAGTCCTACACAGGAGCCGAACACTGAAGCTTTCTTT. It yields the protein CASSPTQEPNTEAFF.

The chain links TRBV19 to TRBJ1-3; D not certain. V shed 3 bases and J shed 1 base, with 4 bases lying between them. Germline-derived CDR1 and CDR2 are LNHDA and SQIVND (reference sequence). CDR3 length: 13 amino acids. CDR3 loop: CASSMGSGNTIYF. The CDR3 bases are TGTGCCAGTAGTATGGGGTCTGGAAACACCATATATTTT.

The rearrangement joins TRBV4-1 to TRBJ2-7; D gene uncertain. CDR3 length: 14 residues. Trimming removed 0 bases from V and 4 bases from J, with 10 bases in between. Per the germline V gene, CDR1 is MGHRA and CDR2 is YSYEKL. The CDR3 DNA is TGCGCCAGCAGCCAAGAGGACGGAACTTACGAGCAGTACTTC. Translating it yields CASSQEDGTYEQYF.

This clonotype was observed at least ten times. This chain joins TRBV7-8 and TRBJ2-1; no clear D gene. Germline CDR1 reads SGHVS; CDR2 reads FQNEAQ. The CDR3 runs 14 residues. The ends were cut back, 5 bases at V and 8 bases at J, with 16 bases in the middle. The CDR3 DNA follows: TGTGCCAGCAGCAAAGAACGAAATGTGGATGAGCAGTTCTTC. Protein: CASSKERNVDEQFF.

This clonotype occurred once. Germline and junction disagree at one end, which may indicate a read error. The V gene is TRBV5-1, the J gene TRBJ2-2; D possibly corresponds to TRBD2 (6 bases). Germline assignment: CDR1 SGHRS and CDR2 YFSETQ. The CDR3 runs 12 residues. CDR3 residues: CASSRGSEELFF. The CDR3 nucleotides read TGTGCCAGCAGCCGGGGGTCTGAGGAGCTGTTTTTT.

This clonotype was seen a few times. The V gene is TRBV20-1, the J gene TRBJ2-5; 7 nucleotides agree with TRBD2. The CDR3 is 12 residues long. From germline, CDR1 is DFQATT and CDR2 SNEGSKA (reference sequence). V gave up 3 bases and J gave up 4 bases; unmatched junction bases: 2. The CDR3 reads CSASAGVETQYF. The CDR3 DNA is TGCAGTGCTAGTGCGGGGGTAGAGACCCAGTACTTC.

V is TRBV20-1 and J is TRBJ2-7; no definite D call. Deletions cut 4 bases from V and 0 bases from J, with 13 bases between. This CDR3 is 14 amino acids long. Germline CDR1 DFQATT, CDR2 SNEGSKA (reference sequence). CDR3 sequence (DNA): TGCAGTGCTACCTCACTCGTTACCTCCTACGAGCAGTACTTC. Translating gives CSATSLVTSYEQYF.

The table lists this clonotype with many counts. This rearrangement joins TRBV6-2 or TRBV6-3 to TRBJ2-3; 10 bases fit TRBD1. From germline, CDR1 is MNHEY and CDR2 SVGEGT. Trimming at V came to 0 bases and at J to 2 bases, leaving 5 bases not matched to a gene. CDR3 size: 17 residues. CDR3 sequence: CASSYSGTGAYTDTQYF. CDR3 nucleotides: TGTGCCAGCAGTTACTCCGGGACAGGGGCATACACAGATACGCAGTATTTT.

Comments on this clonotype: One end of the junction does not line up with germline, which may come from a read error. V usage is TRBV5-1 and J usage is TRBJ2-3; TRBD2 aligns across 9 bases. Per germline, CDR1 SGHRS and CDR2 YFSETQ. CDR3 length: 16 residues. CDR3 DNA sequence: TGCACCAGCAGCTTGGCCCTAGCGGGACTTACAGATACGCAGTATTTT. Translating gives CTSSLALAGLTDTQYF.

This clonotype was detected many times. J is TRBJ2-2 and V is TRBV4-3; D not certain. V lost 0 bases and J lost 6, with 11 bases in between. The CDR3 length is 15 residues. From germline, CDR1 is LGHNA and CDR2 YSLEER. CDR3 loop: CASSQEVVEAGELFF. The CDR3 DNA sequence: TGCGCCAGCAGCCAAGAAGTCGTGGAAGCCGGGGAGCTGTTTTTT.

This clonotype appeared a few times. This chain joins TRBV6-2 or TRBV6-3 and TRBJ2-3, with 14 bases fitting TRBD2. This CDR3 contains 19 residues. The germline V gene has CDR1 MNHEY and CDR2 SVGEGT. V shed 5 bases and J 0 bases; nucleotides not matched to a gene: 10. For the CDR3, the DNA is TGTGCCAGCAGTACGTGGACTAGCGGGAGGACCACTAGCACAGATACGCAGTATTTT. Translation: CASSTWTSGRTTSTDTQYF.

This clonotype was seen more than once but under ten times. The genes are TRBV27 and TRBJ2-2; 9 positions match TRBD2. CDR1 and CDR2 from the germline V gene are MNHEY and SMNVEV (reference sequence). Trimming took 7 bases from V and 0 from J; bases not matched to a gene: 15. The CDR3 length is 19 residues. This CDR3 reads CASKPPGLALGANTGELFF. The CDR3 bases are TGTGCCAGCAAGCCCCCGGGACTAGCTTTGGGGGCGAACACCGGGGAGCTGTTTTTT.

With respect to this clonotype: One end of the junction fails to match germline, which may point to a read error. This chain links TRBV5-3 with TRBJ2-1, with D possibly being TRBD1 (7 bases). TRBV5-3 is sorted into the ORF group, with uncertain function. There are 20 residues in the CDR3. The CDR3 spells CASSLARQGGAQVRDSEQFF. DNA for the CDR3: TGTGCCAGCAGCTTGGCGAGACAGGGAGGCGCCCAAGTCCGGGACAGTGAGCAGTTCTTC.

This clonotype was seen a handful of times. The chain employs TRBV19 and TRBJ2-1; the match to TRBD2 covers 14 bases. CDR1 LNHDA and CDR2 SQIVND come from the germline V gene (reference sequence). The CDR3 length is 14 residues. V dropped 5 bases and J dropped 8; count of bases not matched to a gene: 2. CDR3 amino acids: CASSGTSGSYEQFF. In nucleotides, the CDR3 is TGTGCCAGTAGTGGGACTAGCGGGAGCTATGAGCAGTTCTTC.

The table lists this clonotype with a count of one. The chain joins TRBV29-1 to TRBJ1-1; tentative D call: TRBD1 (5 bases). There are 14 residues in the CDR3. Germline values: CDR1 SQVTM, CDR2 ANQGSEA. V lost 4 bases and J lost 3, with 15 bases in between. The CDR3 sequence: CSVGAGVTDTEAFF. The CDR3 DNA sequence: TGCAGCGTTGGAGCGGGGGTTACGGACACTGAAGCTTTCTTT.

About this clonotype itself: A single base separates this from a much larger clone, so it may be a read error. J is TRBJ2-3 and V is TRBV6-5, with TRBD2 matching 12 bases. The CDR3 has 16 amino acids. The germline gives CDR1 MNHEY, CDR2 SVGAGI. CDR3: CACSRASGGAADTQYF. In DNA form, the CDR3 reads TGTGCCTGCAGCCGAGCTAGCGGGGGGGCTGCAGATACGCAGTATTTT.

About this clonotype itself: A read error may account for a junction end that differs from germline. This chain joins TRBV4-2 and TRBJ2-7; D possibly uses TRBD1 or TRBD2 (5 bases each). Germline assignment: CDR1 LGHNA and CDR2 YNFKEQ. This CDR3 is 17 amino acids long. CDR3 bases: TGTGCCAGCAGCCAAGATAATAACTGGGCAGGGACCTACGCGCAGTACTTC. Amino acids: CASSQDNNWAGTYAQYF.

This clonotype was seen ten or more times. CDR3 coding DNA: TGTGCTAGTGGCAAGGGGAACGAGCAGTACTTC. It translates to CASGKGNEQYF. J is TRBJ2-7 and V is TRBV12-5; weak D call: TRBD1 (5 bases). This CDR3 contains 11 residues. V was clipped by 6 bases and J by 5 bases, with 8 bases between them. CDR1 and CDR2 (germline): LGHNT, FRNRAP.